This TCR beta chain is drawn from a study of graft-versus-host responses after intestinal transplantation. Study overall: Recipients got multivisceral, liver-intestinal, or isolated intestinal transplants.

Only in-frame clones appear in the TCRdb table, and some are missing; sequencing was by immunoSEQ multiplex PCR. The table lists 25,000 to 35,000 clones, 70% to 90% of them singletons. CDR1 and CDR2 (germline): MNHEY, SVGAGI. This CDR3 is built from 13 residues. With 5 bases removed from V and 6 bases from J, the gap between germline ends came to 11 bases. This clone occurred once. The starting material was PBMCs, obtained around 62 weeks after intestinal transplantation. The TCR originated in a human patient who received an intestinal transplant, so some T cells may come from the graft donor. V gene TRBV6-5 combines with J gene TRBJ2-1; D unclear. The DNA for the CDR3 is TGTGCCAGCAGTACGTCACTCAGCAATGAGCAGTTCTTC. Translating gives CASSTSLSNEQFF.